This TCR beta chain comes out of a study of CD8+ T cells in alopecia areata. Findings of the study overall: The study found higher clonality in lesional than normal scalp, especially in alopecia totalis/universalis. On tofacitinib, scalp clonality and expanded CD8+ clones among top 100 fell significantly. Throughout tofacitinib, many expanded lesional clones continued to persist in scalp and blood.

The CDR3 length is 17 residues. CDR1 is SGHAT, CDR2 FQNNGV, per germline. V lost 3 bases to trimming and J lost 4 bases, with 21 bases between them. The treatment was: oral pan-JAK inhibitor, 5-10 mg twice daily. Collected material from alopecia areata patients comprised lesional scalp punch biopsies and peripheral blood. Worth noting for this clone: Antigen: not known.

Extracted RNA was reverse transcribed into cDNA, the sequencing template. Libraries were prepared by immunoSEQ multiplex PCR; TCRdb keeps only in-frame clonotypes and omits some of them. The top ten hold approximately 11% of the sample, which has some 170,000 clones, 40% to 65% seen once. This sequence joins TRBV11-2 and TRBJ1-2, with D possibly matching TRBD1 (5 bases). This sample comprised CD8+ T cells sorted from blood, obtained at week 24, from a patient treated with tofacitinib. The clonotype comes from a human donor with alopecia areata. In DNA, the CDR3 is TGTGCCAGCAGCTTGGGACTGGACGACCCGGCTAGCTATGGCTACACCTTC. Encoded protein: CASSLGLDDPASYGYTF.